This T cell receptor beta chain is from a study of metastatic and nonmetastatic thyroid tumors. As for the study in general: The study looked at repertoires side by side in blood and in tumor or nodule tissue from malignant and benign thyroid patients.

This clone was counted many times. No antigen is known for it. This same CDR3 is encoded by further DNA sequences in the sample. Per the study methods: It was from CDR3 differences across clinicopathological groups that a distant-metastasis classifier for papillary thyroid cancer was built. TCRdb reassembled clones from the PCR reads with MiXCR. Clone size and V and J calls follow TCRdb, not the original study. This sample has tens of thousands of clones; under 20% occur once, and the top ten carry about a tenth. Study outcomes and limitations: Within blood and tumor, benign nodules reportedly had significantly lower TCR beta diversity than malignant thyroid tumors did.

CDR3 length equals 16 residues. V lost 1 base to trimming and J lost 4 bases; unmatched junction nucleotides: 8. Per germline, CDR1 LGHDT and CDR2 YNNKEL (reference sequence). Patients were all untreated before their thyroid surgery. The sample taken for sequencing was blood. This receptor was obtained from a male donor with papillary thyroid cancer or a benign thyroid nodule (not recorded which). Some clones in this sample may be carry-over from other donors' samples. The rearrangement joins TRBV3-1 to TRBJ2-7; 9 nucleotides match TRBD2. The CDR3 DNA sequence: TGTGCCAGCAGCCAAGGGAGGCGGGGGGGCCCATACGAGCAGTACTTC. It codes for CASSQGRRGGPYEQYF.